What follows are 20 T cell receptor beta chains derived from one specimen sequenced in a study of T cells after yellow fever vaccination. TCRdb passed the 5' RACE reads through MiXCR, listing each CDR3 protein once. The sample holds about 260,000 distinct CDR3 sequences, 5.2% seen once. The sample was CD4+ T cells sorted from PBMCs, taken on the day of the yellow fever booster vaccination. The receptors come from a man aged 18 to 35 who received the YFV17D yellow fever vaccine.

This clonotype turned up a few times. The chain is built from TRBV20-1 and TRBJ1-6; no firm D call. The germline V gene encodes CDR1 DFQATT and CDR2 SNEGSKA (reference sequence). The CDR3 has 14 amino acids. V was pared by 6 bases and J by 9 bases, with 18 bases between. The CDR3 DNA reads TGCAGTGCCAAGTCTTCGGGAATCAGTTCACCCCTCCACTTT. Its translation is CSAKSSGISSPLHF.

The sample holds many counts of this clonotype. The gene calls are TRBV9 and TRBJ2-3; 7 bases are a match to TRBD1. The V gene end was trimmed by 3 bases and the J gene end by 2 bases; junction bases not matched to a gene: 15. This CDR3 spans 18 amino acids. CDR1 SGDLS and CDR2 YYNGEE come from the germline V gene. CDR3 DNA sequence: TGTGCCAGCAGCGCCACCGGGACAGTATCTCTGGTCACAGATACGCAGTATTTT. This sequence encodes CASSATGTVSLVTDTQYF.

This clonotype came up many times. The chain couples TRBV5-1 to TRBJ1-6; D gene ambiguous. This CDR3 is 13 amino acids long. V shed 0 bases and J shed 4 bases, with 2 bases lying between them. Germline CDR1 SGHRS, CDR2 YFSETQ. The CDR3 bases are TGCGCCAGCAGCTTGGGGTATAATTCACCCCTCCACTTT. It translates to CASSLGYNSPLHF.

This clonotype came up many times. V usage is TRBV7-2 and J usage is TRBJ2-2; 7 bases agree with TRBD1. The length of the CDR3 is 15 residues. The germline V gene has CDR1 SGHTA and CDR2 FQGNSA. Trimming took 5 bases from V and 3 from J; bases not matched to a gene: 6. CDR3 nucleotide sequence: TGTGCCAGCAGCCCCCGGACAGGATACACCGGGGAGCTGTTTTTT. It translates to CASSPRTGYTGELFF. Using reference TRBV7-2 and TRBJ2-2 for the parts outside the CDR3, the full variable domain is GAGVSQSPSNKVTEKGKDVELRCDPISGHTALYWYRQSLGQGLEFLIYFQGNSAPDKSGLPSDRFSAERTGGSVSTLTIQRTQQEDSAVYLCASSPRTGYTGELFFGEGSRLTVL.

In its sample, this clonotype was seen many times. The genes are TRBV11-1 and TRBJ1-6; D perhaps matches TRBD1 (6 bases). V was shortened by 5 bases and J by 8 bases, with 13 bases between the two germline ends. CDR1 is SGHAT, CDR2 FQDESV, per germline (reference sequence). The CDR3 is made up of 14 amino acids. CDR3 nucleotides: TGTGCCAGCAGCGCTAGGGACACGCATTCACCCCTCCACTTT. It yields the protein CASSARDTHSPLHF. Drawing the rest from reference TRBV11-1 and TRBJ1-6, the complete variable domain is EAEVAQSPRYKITEKSQAVAFWCDPISGHATLYWYRQILGQGPELLVQFQDESVVDDSQLPKDRFSAERLKGVDSTLKIQPAELGDSAMYLCASSARDTHSPLHFGNGTRLTVT.

The chain links TRBV5-6 to TRBJ2-1; D not resolved. Per the germline V gene, CDR1 is SGHDT and CDR2 is YYEEEE. The CDR3 is 15 amino acids. V lost 7 bases and J lost 2, with 16 bases in between. CDR3 sequence: CASGPGSRTYNEQFF. In nucleotides, the CDR3 is TGTGCCAGCGGACCGGGCAGTCGCACCTACAATGAGCAGTTCTTC.

This clonotype was observed a few times. The chain links TRBV5-1 to TRBJ2-3; D possibly corresponds to TRBD1 (6 bases). The CDR3 consists of 14 residues. Germline lookup yields CDR1 SGHRS and CDR2 YFSETQ. The V end lost 4 bases, the J end lost 2 bases, and 11 bases lay between the germline ends. CDR3 coding DNA: TGCGCCAGCAGCCGACAGGAGCCCACAGATACGCAGTATTTT. Amino acid sequence: CASSRQEPTDTQYF.

The rearrangement uses TRBV3-1 and TRBJ1-1, with a tentative D call TRBD1 (5 bases). Germline V CDR1 and CDR2: LGHDT, YNNKEL (reference sequence). V was cut by 2 bases and J by 11 bases, with 18 bases left in between. The CDR3 has 14 residues. The CDR3 spells CASSQSRLAGYAFF. The DNA for the CDR3 is TGTGCCAGCAGCCAATCCCGTTTGGCAGGGTACGCTTTCTTT.

This clonotype was picked up a small number of times. This chain links TRBV20-1 with TRBJ2-5; 9 nucleotides align to TRBD2. This CDR3 region has 15 residues. The germline V gene has CDR1 DFQATT and CDR2 SNEGSKA (reference sequence). The trim removed 8 bases at V and 1 base at J, leaving 11 bases unmatched. Written as DNA, the CDR3 is TGCAGTCCTGGGGGGGTAGCGGGGGTCCAAGAGACCCAGTACTTC. This codes for CSPGGVAGVQETQYF.

The table lists this clonotype with many counts. The rearrangement joins TRBV7-9 to TRBJ1-2; no firm D call. V was clipped by 3 bases and J by 4 bases, with 6 bases between them. This CDR3 region has 12 residues. The germline V gene has CDR1 SEHNR and CDR2 FQNEAQ (reference sequence). CDR3 in DNA: TGTGCCAGCAGCTTGAACAGCTATGGCTACACCTTC. As protein: CASSLNSYGYTF.

CDR3 region: CASSFKRGRGEKLFF. CDR3 bases: TGTGCCAGCAGTTTTAAGAGGGGGAGAGGTGAAAAACTGTTTTTT. The genes are TRBV27 and TRBJ1-4; possible D gene TRBD1, 6 bases. The CDR3 is made up of 15 amino acids. Trimming removed 3 bases from V and 7 bases from J, with 15 bases in between. Germline V gene data show CDR1 as MNHEY and CDR2 as SMNVEV (reference sequence). The complete variable domain, with remaining parts taken from reference TRBV27 and TRBJ1-4, reads EAQVTQNPRYLITVTGKKLTVTCSQNMNHEYMSWYRQDPGLGLRQIYYSMNVEVTDKGDVPEGYKVSRKEKRNFPLILESPSPNQTSLYFCASSFKRGRGEKLFFGSGTQLSVL.

The chain combines TRBV4-3 with TRBJ2-1; D is uncertain. The germline V and J ends were trimmed by 4 bases and 0 bases, with 13 bases remaining between them. This CDR3 spans 16 amino acids. Germline V CDR1 and CDR2: LGHNA, YSLEER. The CDR3 loop reads CASSRKTASSYNEQFF. The CDR3 region has the DNA TGCGCCAGCAGCCGAAAGACTGCCAGCTCCTACAATGAGCAGTTCTTC.

This clonotype showed up just a few times. This chain joins TRBV7-2 and TRBJ2-2; the D is unclear. This CDR3 region has 14 residues. Germline lookup yields CDR1 SGHTA and CDR2 FQGNSA. V was clipped by 0 bases and J by 4 bases, with 6 bases between them. In DNA, the CDR3 is TGTGCCAGCAGCTTAGCGCCGGTCACCGGGGAGCTGTTTTTT. It specifies CASSLAPVTGELFF.

In its sample, this clonotype was seen a few times. The chain is built from TRBV28 and TRBJ1-4, with D possibly matching TRBD1 (5 bases). Trimming cost V 3 bases and J 7 bases, with 18 bases left between them. CDR1 is MDHEN, CDR2 SYDVKM, per germline. There are 16 residues in the CDR3. The CDR3 coding sequence is TGTGCCAGCAGTTTTACCGGGGCCAGCTGGGGTGAAAAACTGTTTTTT. Amino acid sequence: CASSFTGASWGEKLFF. The full variable domain, in which reference TRBV28 and TRBJ1-4 provide the parts outside the CDR3, is DVKVTQSSRYLVKRTGEKVFLECVQDMDHENMFWYRQDPGLGLRLIYFSYDVKMKEKGDIPEGYSVSREKKERFSLILESASTNQTSMYLCASSFTGASWGEKLFFGSGTQLSVL.

This clonotype appeared many times. The chain couples TRBV7-2 to TRBJ2-5; no clear D gene. The V end lost 2 bases, the J end lost 4 bases, and 8 bases lay between the germline ends. Germline V lookup: CDR1 SGHTA, CDR2 FQGNSA. The CDR3 contains 13 residues. Here the CDR3 DNA reads TGTGCCAGCAGCTTAAACAGAGGAGAGACCCAGTACTTC. Translated: CASSLNRGETQYF.

This clonotype was seen at least ten times. The CDR3 nucleotides are TGTGCCAGCAGTCCCACGACTGGTGCGGGGACCGGGGAGCTGTTTTTT. This codes for CASSPTTGAGTGELFF. This chain connects TRBV7-3 to TRBJ2-2, with D maybe TRBD2 (6 bases). The CDR3 is 16 residues long. V shed 6 bases and J shed 5 bases, with 19 bases lying between them. The germline CDR1 and CDR2 sequences are SGHTA and FQGTGA.

The sample holds a few counts of this clonotype. V usage is TRBV15 and J usage is TRBJ2-3; maybe TRBD2 (6 bases). Trimming removed 2 bases at V and 2 bases at J, with 11 bases between. The CDR3 is 15 amino acids. Germline CDR1 and CDR2: LNHNV and YYDKDF (reference sequence). The CDR3 nucleotides are TGTGCCACCAGCAGAAGCGGGTCCCTCACAGATACGCAGTATTTT. Its translation: CATSRSGSLTDTQYF. The full variable domain, its missing parts supplied by reference TRBV15 and TRBJ2-3, is DAMVIQNPRYQVTQFGKPVTLSCSQTLNHNVMYWYQQKSSQAPKLLFHYYDKDFNNEADTPDNFQSRRPNTSFCFLDIRSPGLGDTAMYLCATSRSGSLTDTQYFGPGTRLTVL.

The chain couples TRBV6-5 to TRBJ1-4; 9 bases fit TRBD1. CDR3 length: 14 residues. The V gene end was trimmed by 6 bases and the J gene end by 7 bases; junction bases not matched to a gene: 6. The germline CDR1 and CDR2 sequences are MNHEY and SVGAGI. The CDR3 nucleotides are TGTGCCAGCAGGGAGGGACAGGGTGGTGAAAAACTGTTTTTT. Translation: CASREGQGGEKLFF.

This clonotype occurred many times. The chain employs TRBV7-2 and TRBJ2-7, with no clear D. Germline V gene lookup returns CDR1 SGHTA and CDR2 FQGNSA. V was trimmed by 0 bases and J by 2 bases, leaving 5 bases between them. This CDR3 comprises 13 residues. This CDR3 is CASSLATAYEQYF. CDR3 sequence (DNA): TGTGCCAGCAGCTTAGCTACAGCCTACGAGCAGTACTTC.

The chain recombines TRBV7-2 with TRBJ1-2, with 7 bases matching TRBD1. This CDR3 spans 14 amino acids. Germline assignment: CDR1 SGHTA and CDR2 FQGNSA. After removal of 5 bases from V and 3 bases from J, the junction contained 6 bases not matched to a gene. The CDR3 region has the DNA TGTGCCAGCAGCGCCGGGACAGTGGACTATGGCTACACCTTC. This translates into CASSAGTVDYGYTF. The full variable domain, with the rest looked up from reference TRBV7-2 and TRBJ1-2, is GAGVSQSPSNKVTEKGKDVELRCDPISGHTALYWYRQSLGQGLEFLIYFQGNSAPDKSGLPSDRFSAERTGGSVSTLTIQRTQQEDSAVYLCASSAGTVDYGYTFGSGTRLTVV.